The rows below give T cell receptor beta chains drawn from one sample of a study of blood T cell repertoires in COVID-19. This table comes from immunoSEQ multiplex PCR, and its TCRdb copy is limited to in-frame clones, with some not included. The sample holds some 240,000 clones, around 90% seen once. The material sequenced was peripheral blood. These TCRs come from an older woman with COVID-19, enrolled during active disease. The conserved cysteine and the conserved F or W are not part of the CDR3 here. D genes are given only for firm matches.

J: TRBJ2-7
V: TRBV15
D: NA
CDR3: ATSRGIQEGSYEQY

J: TRBJ1-4
V: TRBV19
D: NA
CDR3: ASSRRGHPNEKLF

J: TRBJ2-1
V: TRBV4-2
D: NA
CDR3: ASSQDEPPYNEQF

J: TRBJ2-5
V: TRBV7-2
D: NA
CDR3: ASSFQGGIETQY

J: TRBJ1-3
V: TRBV11-2
D: NA
CDR3: ASSSGPGGGTIY

J: TRBJ1-3
V: TRBV6-2/TRBV6-3
D: NA
CDR3: ASSYSRERDSGNTIY

J: TRBJ1-2
V: TRBV4-2
D: TRBD1
CDR3: ASSQDPGGFYGYT

J: TRBJ1-1
V: TRBV3-1/TRBV3-2
D: NA
CDR3: ASSTGHLNTEAF

J: TRBJ2-2
V: TRBV6-5
D: TRBD1
CDR3: ASSYRQGGSAGELF

J: TRBJ2-3
V: TRBV5-1
D: TRBD1
CDR3: ASSNSGTVTDTQY

J: TRBJ1-2
V: TRBV29-1
D: TRBD1
CDR3: SVESGGPNYGYT

J: TRBJ2-5
V: TRBV7-3
D: TRBD1
CDR3: ASSLSGGASGKTQY

J: TRBJ1-5
V: TRBV27
D: TRBD1
CDR3: ASSPGQDYQPQH

J: TRBJ2-3
V: TRBV3-1/TRBV3-2
D: NA
CDR3: ASSQVLRGTDTQY

J: TRBJ2-1
V: TRBV10-3
D: NA
CDR3: AIRGQPGSSSYNEQF

J: TRBJ2-2
V: TRBV5-4
D: NA
CDR3: ASSLRGRNTGELF

J: TRBJ1-4
V: TRBV5-1
D: NA
CDR3: ASSLASQATNEKLF

J: TRBJ2-4
V: TRBV18
D: TRBD2
CDR3: ASSPPAGGANIQY

J: TRBJ1-1
V: TRBV4-3
D: TRBD1
CDR3: ASSQRGQGNTEAF

J: TRBJ2-7
V: TRBV30
D: NA
CDR3: AWSIGEAYEQY

J: TRBJ2-3
V: TRBV7-9
D: NA
CDR3: ASSPRPLPGWADTQY

J: TRBJ1-5
V: TRBV19
D: NA
CDR3: ASSEQGTVNQPQH

J: TRBJ2-2
V: TRBV7-3
D: NA
CDR3: ASSSGTGELF

J: TRBJ2-1
V: TRBV27
D: TRBD2
CDR3: ASSLGGGAPYNEQF

J: TRBJ1-6
V: TRBV3-1/TRBV3-2
D: TRBD1
CDR3: ASSRGQGSPLH

J: TRBJ1-5
V: TRBV28
D: NA
CDR3: ASSLRGPQH

J: TRBJ2-7
V: TRBV5-1
D: NA
CDR3: ASSLGLGPGIYEQY

J: TRBJ2-7
V: TRBV29-1
D: NA
CDR3: SVARGGREQY

J: TRBJ1-2
V: TRBV10-3
D: TRBD1
CDR3: ATTFGGQGYYGYT

J: TRBJ2-1
V: TRBV7-2
D: NA
CDR3: ASSDRDTIYNEQF

J: TRBJ1-1
V: TRBV6-6
D: TRBD1
CDR3: ASSTQGALLTEAF

J: TRBJ2-7
V: TRBV3-1/TRBV3-2
D: NA
CDR3: ASSQDRAYEQY

J: TRBJ1-3
V: TRBV5-4
D: NA
CDR3: ASSPGSTGNTIY

J: TRBJ2-4
V: TRBV24-1
D: TRBD1
CDR3: ATSDNGQGVGSKNIQY

J: TRBJ1-1
V: TRBV27
D: NA
CDR3: ASSYQGGTEAF